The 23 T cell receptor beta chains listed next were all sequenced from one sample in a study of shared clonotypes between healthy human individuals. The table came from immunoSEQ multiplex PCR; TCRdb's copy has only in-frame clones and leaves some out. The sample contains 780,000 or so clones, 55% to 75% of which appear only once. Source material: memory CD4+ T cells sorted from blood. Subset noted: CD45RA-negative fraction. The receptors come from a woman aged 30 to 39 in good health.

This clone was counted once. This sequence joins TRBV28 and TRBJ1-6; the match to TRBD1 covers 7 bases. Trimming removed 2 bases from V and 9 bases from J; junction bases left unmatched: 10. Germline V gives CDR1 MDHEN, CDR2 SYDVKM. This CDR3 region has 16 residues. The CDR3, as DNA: TGTGCCAGCAGTTTACCCGGGACAGAATGGAGTTCACCCCTCCACTTT. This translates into CASSLPGTEWSSPLHF.

CDR3: CSADGTAGGYTF. The DNA for the CDR3 is TGCAGCGCTGACGGGACCGCTGGTGGCTACACCTTC. J is TRBJ1-2 and V is TRBV29-1, with D maybe TRBD1 (5 bases). The germline gives CDR1 SQVTM, CDR2 ANQGSEA. Trimming took 7 bases from V and 7 from J, leaving 16 bases between them. The CDR3 runs 12 residues.

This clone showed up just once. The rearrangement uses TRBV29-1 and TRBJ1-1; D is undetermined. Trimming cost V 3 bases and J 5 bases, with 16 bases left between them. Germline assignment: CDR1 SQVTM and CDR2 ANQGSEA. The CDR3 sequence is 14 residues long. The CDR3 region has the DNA TGCAGCGTTGACTCTCGGGGAGGGAAGACTGAAGCTTTCTTT. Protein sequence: CSVDSRGGKTEAFF. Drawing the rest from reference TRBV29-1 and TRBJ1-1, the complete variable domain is SAVISQKPSRDICQRGTSLTIQCQVDSQVTMMFWYRQQPGQSLTLIATANQGSEATYESGFVIDKFPISRPNLTFSTLTVSNMSPEDSSIYLCSVDSRGGKTEAFFGQGTRLTVV.

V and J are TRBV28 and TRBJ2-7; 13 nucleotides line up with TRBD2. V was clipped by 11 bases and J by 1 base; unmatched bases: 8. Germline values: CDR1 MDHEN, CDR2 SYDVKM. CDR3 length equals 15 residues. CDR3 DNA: TGTGCCGCCACGACTAGCGGGAGGACATCCTACGAGCAGTACTTC. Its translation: CAATTSGRTSYEQYF. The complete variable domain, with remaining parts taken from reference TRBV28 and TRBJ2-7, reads DVKVTQSSRYLVKRTGEKVFLECVQDMDHENMFWYRQDPGLGLRLIYFSYDVKMKEKGDIPEGYSVSREKKERFSLILESASTNQTSMYLCAATTSGRTSYEQYFGPGTRLTVT.

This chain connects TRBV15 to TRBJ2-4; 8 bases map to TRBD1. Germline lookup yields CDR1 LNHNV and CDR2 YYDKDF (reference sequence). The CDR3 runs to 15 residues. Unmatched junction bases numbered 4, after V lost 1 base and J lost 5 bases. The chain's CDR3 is CATSRGGTGENIQYF. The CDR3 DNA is TGTGCCACCAGCAGAGGTGGGACAGGTGAAAACATTCAGTACTTC.

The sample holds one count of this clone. The CDR3 DNA reads as TGTGCCAGCAGTGGCGGGGGACACTTTTACTCTGGAAACACCATATATTTT. Translation gives CASSGGGHFYSGNTIYF. This chain connects TRBV2 to TRBJ1-3; a weak D match, TRBD1 (6 bases). The CDR3 length is 17 residues. V was clipped by 4 bases and J by 0 bases, with 16 bases between them. Germline V lookup: CDR1 SNHLY, CDR2 FYNNEI. The variable domain in full, completed from reference TRBV2 and TRBJ1-3, reads EPEVTQTPSHQVTQMGQEVILRCVPISNHLYFYWYRQILGQKVEFLVSFYNNEISEKSEIFDDQFSVERPDGSNFTLKIRSTKLEDSAMYFCASSGGGHFYSGNTIYFGEGSWLTVV.

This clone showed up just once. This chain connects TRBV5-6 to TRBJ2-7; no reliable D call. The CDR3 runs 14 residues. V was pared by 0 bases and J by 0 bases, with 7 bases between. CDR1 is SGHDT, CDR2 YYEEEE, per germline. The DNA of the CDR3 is TGTGCCAGCAGCTTGGAGGGATTCTCCTACGAGCAGTACTTC. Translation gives CASSLEGFSYEQYF.

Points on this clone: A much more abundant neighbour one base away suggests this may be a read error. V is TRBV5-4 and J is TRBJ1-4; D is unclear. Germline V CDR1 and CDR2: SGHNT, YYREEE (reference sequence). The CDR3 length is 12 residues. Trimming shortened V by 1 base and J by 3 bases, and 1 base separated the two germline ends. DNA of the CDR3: TGTGCCAGCAGCTTGCCTAATGAAAAACTGTTTTTT. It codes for CASSLPNEKLFF.

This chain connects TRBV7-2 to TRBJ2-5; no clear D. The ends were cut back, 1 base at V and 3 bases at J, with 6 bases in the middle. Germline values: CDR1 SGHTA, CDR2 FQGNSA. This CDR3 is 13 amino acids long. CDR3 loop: CASSLGLKETQYF. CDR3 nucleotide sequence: TGTGCCAGCAGCTTAGGGTTAAAAGAGACCCAGTACTTC.

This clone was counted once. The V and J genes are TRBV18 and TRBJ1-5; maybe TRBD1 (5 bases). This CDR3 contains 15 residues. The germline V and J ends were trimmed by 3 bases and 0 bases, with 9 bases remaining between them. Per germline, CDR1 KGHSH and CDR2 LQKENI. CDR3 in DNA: TGTGCCAGCTCACCTGGGGACTCTAGCAATCAGCCCCAGCATTTT. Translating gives CASSPGDSSNQPQHF.

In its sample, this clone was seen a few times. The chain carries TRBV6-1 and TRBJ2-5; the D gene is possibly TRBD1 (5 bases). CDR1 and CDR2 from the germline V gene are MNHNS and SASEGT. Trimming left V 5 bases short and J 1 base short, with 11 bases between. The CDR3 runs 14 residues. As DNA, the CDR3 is TGTGCCAGCAGTTCCGCAGGGCTCCAAGAGACCCAGTACTTC. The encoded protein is CASSSAGLQETQYF.

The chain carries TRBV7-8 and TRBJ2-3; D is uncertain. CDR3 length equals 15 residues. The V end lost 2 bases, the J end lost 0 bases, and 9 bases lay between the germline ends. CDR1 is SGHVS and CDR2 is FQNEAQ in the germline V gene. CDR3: CASSLNLASTDTQYF. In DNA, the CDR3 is TGTGCCAGCAGCTTAAACTTGGCTAGCACAGATACGCAGTATTTT.

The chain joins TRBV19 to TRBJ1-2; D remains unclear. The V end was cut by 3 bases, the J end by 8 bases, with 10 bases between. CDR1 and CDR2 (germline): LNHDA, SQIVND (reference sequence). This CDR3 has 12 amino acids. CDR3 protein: CASSMTQLGYTF. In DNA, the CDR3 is TGTGCCAGTAGTATGACGCAGCTAGGCTACACCTTC.

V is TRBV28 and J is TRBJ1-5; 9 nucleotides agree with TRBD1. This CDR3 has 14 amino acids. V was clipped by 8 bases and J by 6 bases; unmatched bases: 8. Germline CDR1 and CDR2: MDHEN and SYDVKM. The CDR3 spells CASRTGGHLQPQHF. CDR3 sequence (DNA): TGTGCCAGCCGAACAGGGGGCCACCTTCAGCCCCAGCATTTT.

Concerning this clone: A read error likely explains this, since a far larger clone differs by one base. CDR3 sequence: CASSQDSSYNEQFF. The CDR3 DNA reads as TGTGCCAGCAGCCAGGACAGCTCCTACAATGAGCAGTTCTTC. The chain employs TRBV7-3 and TRBJ2-1, with D perhaps matching TRBD1 (6 bases). The V gene's germline CDR1 is SGHTA and CDR2 FQGTGA. The V gene lost 5 bases and the J gene lost 0 bases, with 8 bases spanning the gap. This CDR3 has 14 residues.

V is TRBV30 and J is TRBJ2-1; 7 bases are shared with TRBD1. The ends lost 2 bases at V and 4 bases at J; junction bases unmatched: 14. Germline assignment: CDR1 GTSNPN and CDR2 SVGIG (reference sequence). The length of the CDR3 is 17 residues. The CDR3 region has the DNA TGTGCCTGGAGTCTACCCTTGACAGGGAACGGTTACAATGAGCAGTTCTTC. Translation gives CAWSLPLTGNGYNEQFF.

CDR3 nucleotide sequence: TGTGCCAGCGGGACTTTTAACCACGAGCAGTACTTC. It yields the protein CASGTFNHEQYF. The chain recombines TRBV28 with TRBJ2-7; tentatively, D is TRBD2 (6 bases). Trimming stripped 8 bases from V and 5 bases from J, with 13 bases between. The CDR3 has 12 residues. The V gene's germline CDR1 is MDHEN and CDR2 SYDVKM. Filled out from reference TRBV28 and TRBJ2-7, the complete variable domain reads DVKVTQSSRYLVKRTGEKVFLECVQDMDHENMFWYRQDPGLGLRLIYFSYDVKMKEKGDIPEGYSVSREKKERFSLILESASTNQTSMYLCASGTFNHEQYFGPGTRLTVT.

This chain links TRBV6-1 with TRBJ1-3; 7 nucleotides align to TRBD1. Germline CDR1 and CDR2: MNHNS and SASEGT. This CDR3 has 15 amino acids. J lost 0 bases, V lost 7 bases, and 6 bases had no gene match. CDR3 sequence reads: CASKTGTSSGNTIYF. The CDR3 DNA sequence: TGTGCCAGCAAGACAGGGACCAGCTCTGGAAACACCATATATTTT.

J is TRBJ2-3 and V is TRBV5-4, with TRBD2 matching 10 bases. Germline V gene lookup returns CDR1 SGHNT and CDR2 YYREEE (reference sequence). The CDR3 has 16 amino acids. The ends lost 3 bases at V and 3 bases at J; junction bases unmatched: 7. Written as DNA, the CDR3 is TGTGCCAGCAGCTCAGGACTAGCGGTAGGGACAGATACGCAGTATTTT. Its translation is CASSSGLAVGTDTQYF. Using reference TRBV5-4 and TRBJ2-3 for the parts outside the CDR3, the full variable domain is ETGVTQSPTHLIKTRGQQVTLRCSSQSGHNTVSWYQQALGQGPQFIFQYYREEENGRGNFPPRFSGLQFPNYSSELNVNALELDDSALYLCASSSGLAVGTDTQYFGPGTRLTVL.

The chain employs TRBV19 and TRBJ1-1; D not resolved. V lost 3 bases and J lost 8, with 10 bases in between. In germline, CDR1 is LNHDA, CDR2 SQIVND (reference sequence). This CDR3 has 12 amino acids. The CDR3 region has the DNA TGTGCCAGTAGTATGGGCAGAAAAGAAGCTTTCTTT. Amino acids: CASSMGRKEAFF.

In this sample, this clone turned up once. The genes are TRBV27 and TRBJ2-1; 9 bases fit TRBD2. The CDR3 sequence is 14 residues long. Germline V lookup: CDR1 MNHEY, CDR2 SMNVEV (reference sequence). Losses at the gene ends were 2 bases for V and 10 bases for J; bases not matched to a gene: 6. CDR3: CASSLRREGLEQFF. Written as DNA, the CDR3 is TGTGCCAGCAGTTTAAGGCGGGAGGGTTTGGAGCAGTTCTTC.

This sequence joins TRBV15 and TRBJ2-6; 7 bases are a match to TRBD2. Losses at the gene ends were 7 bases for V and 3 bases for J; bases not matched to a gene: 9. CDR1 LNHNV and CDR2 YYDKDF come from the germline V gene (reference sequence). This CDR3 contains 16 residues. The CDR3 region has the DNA TGTGCCACCAACCGGGGCGGGAGTTTTGGGGCCAACGTCCTGACTTTC. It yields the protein CATNRGGSFGANVLTF.

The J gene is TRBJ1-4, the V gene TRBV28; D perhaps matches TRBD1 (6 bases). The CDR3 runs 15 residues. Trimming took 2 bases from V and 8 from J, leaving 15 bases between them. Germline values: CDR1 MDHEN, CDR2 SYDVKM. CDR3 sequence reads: CASSLPRGRGEKLFF. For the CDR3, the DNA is TGTGCCAGCAGTTTACCTCGTGGCAGGGGCGAAAAACTGTTTTTT.